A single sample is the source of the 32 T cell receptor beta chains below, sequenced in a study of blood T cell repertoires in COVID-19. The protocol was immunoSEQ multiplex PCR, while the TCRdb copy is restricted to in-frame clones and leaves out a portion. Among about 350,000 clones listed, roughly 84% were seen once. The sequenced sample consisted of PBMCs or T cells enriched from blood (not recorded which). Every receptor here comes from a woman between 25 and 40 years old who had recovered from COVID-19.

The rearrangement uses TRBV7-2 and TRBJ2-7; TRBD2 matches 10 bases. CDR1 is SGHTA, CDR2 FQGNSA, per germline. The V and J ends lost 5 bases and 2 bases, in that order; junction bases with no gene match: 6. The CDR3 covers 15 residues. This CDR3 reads CASSAERGGTYEQYF. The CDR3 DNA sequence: TGTGCCAGCAGCGCAGAGCGGGGGGGGACCTACGAGCAGTACTTC.

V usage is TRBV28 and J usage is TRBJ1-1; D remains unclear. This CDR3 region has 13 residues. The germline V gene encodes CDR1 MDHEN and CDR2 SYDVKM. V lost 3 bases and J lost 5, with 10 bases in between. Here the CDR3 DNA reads TGTGCCAGCAGTTTCGCCGGAGGTACTGAAGCTTTCTTT. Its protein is CASSFAGGTEAFF.

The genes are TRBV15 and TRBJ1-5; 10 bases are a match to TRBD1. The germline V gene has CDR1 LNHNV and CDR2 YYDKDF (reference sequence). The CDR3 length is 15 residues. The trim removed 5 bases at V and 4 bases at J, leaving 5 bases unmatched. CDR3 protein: CATSPGTGENQPQHF. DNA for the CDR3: TGTGCCACCAGCCCCGGGACAGGGGAAAATCAGCCCCAGCATTTT.

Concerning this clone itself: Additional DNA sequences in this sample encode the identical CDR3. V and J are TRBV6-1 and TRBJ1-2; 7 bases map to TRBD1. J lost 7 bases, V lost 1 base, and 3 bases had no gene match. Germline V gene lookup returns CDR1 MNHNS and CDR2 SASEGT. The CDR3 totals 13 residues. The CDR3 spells CASSEDRGGGYTF. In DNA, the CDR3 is TGTGCCAGCAGTGAAGACAGGGGAGGTGGCTACACCTTC.

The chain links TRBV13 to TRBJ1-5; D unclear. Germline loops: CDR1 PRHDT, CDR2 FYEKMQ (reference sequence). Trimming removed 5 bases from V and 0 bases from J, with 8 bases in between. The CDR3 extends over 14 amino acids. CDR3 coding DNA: TGTGCCAGCAGCCGCGGCGGTAGCAATCAGCCCCAGCATTTT. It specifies CASSRGGSNQPQHF.

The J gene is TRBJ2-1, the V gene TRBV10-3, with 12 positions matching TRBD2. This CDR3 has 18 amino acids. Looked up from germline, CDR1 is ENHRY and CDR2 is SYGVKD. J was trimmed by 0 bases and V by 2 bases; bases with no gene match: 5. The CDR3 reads CAISETSGGPSSYNEQFF. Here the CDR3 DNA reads TGTGCCATCAGTGAGACTAGCGGGGGGCCTAGCTCCTACAATGAGCAGTTCTTC.

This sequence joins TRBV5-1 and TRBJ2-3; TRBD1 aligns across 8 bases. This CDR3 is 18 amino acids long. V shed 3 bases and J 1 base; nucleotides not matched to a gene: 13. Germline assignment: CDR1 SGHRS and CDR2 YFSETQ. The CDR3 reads CASSSGQGAPFGTDTQYF. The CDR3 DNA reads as TGCGCCAGCAGCTCCGGACAGGGAGCTCCCTTTGGCACAGATACGCAGTATTTT.

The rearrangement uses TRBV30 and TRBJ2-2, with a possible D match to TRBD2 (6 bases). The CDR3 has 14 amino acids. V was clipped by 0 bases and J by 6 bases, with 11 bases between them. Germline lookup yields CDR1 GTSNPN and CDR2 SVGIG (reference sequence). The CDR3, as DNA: TGTGCCTGGAGTGTACTTGGGACTGCCGGGGAGCTGTTTTTT. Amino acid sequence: CAWSVLGTAGELFF. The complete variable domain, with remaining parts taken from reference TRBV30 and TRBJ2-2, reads SQTIHQWPATLVQPVGSPLSLECTVEGTSNPNLYWYRQAAGRGLQLLFYSVGIGQISSEVPQNLSASRPQDRQFILSSKKLLLSDSGFYLCAWSVLGTAGELFFGEGSRLTVL.

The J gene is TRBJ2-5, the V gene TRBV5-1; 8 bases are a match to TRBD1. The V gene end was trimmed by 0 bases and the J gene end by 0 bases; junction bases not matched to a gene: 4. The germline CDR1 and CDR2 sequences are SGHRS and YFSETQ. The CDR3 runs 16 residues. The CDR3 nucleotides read TGCGCCAGCAGCTTGGTGGGGACAGGTAACCAAGAGACCCAGTACTTC. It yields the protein CASSLVGTGNQETQYF.

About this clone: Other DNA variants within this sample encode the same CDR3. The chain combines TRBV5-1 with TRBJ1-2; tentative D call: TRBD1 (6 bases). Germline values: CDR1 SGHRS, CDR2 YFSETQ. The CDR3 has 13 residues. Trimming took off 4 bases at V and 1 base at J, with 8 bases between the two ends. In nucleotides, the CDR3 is TGCGCCAGCAGCCCGGACAGTAACTATGGCTACACCTTC. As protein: CASSPDSNYGYTF. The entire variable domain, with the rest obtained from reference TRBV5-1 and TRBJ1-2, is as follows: KAGVTQTPRYLIKTRGQQVTLSCSPISGHRSVSWYQQTPGQGLQFLFEYFSETQRNKGNFPGRFSGRQFSNSRSEMNVSTLELGDSALYLCASSPDSNYGYTFGSGTRLTVV.

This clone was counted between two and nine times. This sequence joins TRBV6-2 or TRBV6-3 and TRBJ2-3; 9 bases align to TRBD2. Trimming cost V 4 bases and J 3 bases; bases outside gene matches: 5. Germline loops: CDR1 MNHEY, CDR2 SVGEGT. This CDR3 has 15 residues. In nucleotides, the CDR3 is TGTGCCAGCAGTTCTCCAAGCGGGGGGACAGATACGCAGTATTTT. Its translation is CASSSPSGGTDTQYF.

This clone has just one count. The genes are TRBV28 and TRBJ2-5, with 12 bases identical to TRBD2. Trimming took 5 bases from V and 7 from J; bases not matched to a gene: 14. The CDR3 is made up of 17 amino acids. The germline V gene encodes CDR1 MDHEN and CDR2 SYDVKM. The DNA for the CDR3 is TGTGCCAGCAGTCACGCTCGACTAGCGGGGGCGCGGGGGACCCAGTACTTC. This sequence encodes CASSHARLAGARGTQYF.

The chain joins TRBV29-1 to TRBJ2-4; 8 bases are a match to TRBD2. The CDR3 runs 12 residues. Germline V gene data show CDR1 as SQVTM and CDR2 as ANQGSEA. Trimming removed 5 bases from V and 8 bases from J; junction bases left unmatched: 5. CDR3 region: CSVHGGDDIQYF. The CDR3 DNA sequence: TGCAGCGTTCACGGGGGGGATGACATTCAGTACTTC.

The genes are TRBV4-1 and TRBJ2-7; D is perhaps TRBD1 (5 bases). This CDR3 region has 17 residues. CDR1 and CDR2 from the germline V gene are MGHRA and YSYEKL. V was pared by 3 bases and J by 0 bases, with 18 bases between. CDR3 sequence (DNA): TGCGCCAGCAGCCATGCCCAGCTGGGGCAAAGCTCCTACGAGCAGTACTTC. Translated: CASSHAQLGQSSYEQYF.

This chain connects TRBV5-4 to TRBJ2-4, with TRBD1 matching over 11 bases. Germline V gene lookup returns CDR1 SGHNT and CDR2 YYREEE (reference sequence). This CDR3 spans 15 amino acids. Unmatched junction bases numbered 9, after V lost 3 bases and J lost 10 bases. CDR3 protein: CASSYNSGTGGIQYF. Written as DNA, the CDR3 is TGTGCCAGCAGCTACAATTCCGGGACAGGGGGAATTCAGTACTTC. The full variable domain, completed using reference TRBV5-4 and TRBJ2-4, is ETGVTQSPTHLIKTRGQQVTLRCSSQSGHNTVSWYQQALGQGPQFIFQYYREEENGRGNFPPRFSGLQFPNYSSELNVNALELDDSALYLCASSYNSGTGGIQYFGAGTRLSVL.

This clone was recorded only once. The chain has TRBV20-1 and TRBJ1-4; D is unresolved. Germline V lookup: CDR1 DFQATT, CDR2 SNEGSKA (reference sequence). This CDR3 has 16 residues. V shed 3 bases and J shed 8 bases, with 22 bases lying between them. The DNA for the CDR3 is TGCAGTGCTAGTGTATCCCTCCTTGGGAGAGGAGAAAAACTGTTTTTT. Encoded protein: CSASVSLLGRGEKLFF.

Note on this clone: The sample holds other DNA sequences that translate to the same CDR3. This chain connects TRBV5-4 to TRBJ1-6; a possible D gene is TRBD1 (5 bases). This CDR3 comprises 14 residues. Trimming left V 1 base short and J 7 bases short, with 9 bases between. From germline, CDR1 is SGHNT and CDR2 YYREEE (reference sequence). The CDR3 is CASSLSQGNSPLHF. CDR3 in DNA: TGTGCCAGCAGCTTGTCCCAGGGAAATTCACCCCTCCACTTT.

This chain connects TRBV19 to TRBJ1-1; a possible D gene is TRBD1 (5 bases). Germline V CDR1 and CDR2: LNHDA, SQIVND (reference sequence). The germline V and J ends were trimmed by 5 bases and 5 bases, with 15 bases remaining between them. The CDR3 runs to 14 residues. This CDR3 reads CASSSMGRGTEAFF. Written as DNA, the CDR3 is TGTGCCAGTAGTTCGATGGGGAGGGGAACTGAAGCTTTCTTT.

Written as DNA, the CDR3 is TGTGCCAGTAGTATCCTTCCATTAGCGGGGGGCGGAGAGACCCAGTACTTC. It is translated as CASSILPLAGGGETQYF. The chain joins TRBV19 to TRBJ2-5; 10 nucleotides align to TRBD2. V trimming: 3 bases; J trimming: 4 bases; junction bases outside the gene matches: 11. CDR3 length: 17 residues. Germline-derived CDR1 and CDR2 are LNHDA and SQIVND (reference sequence).

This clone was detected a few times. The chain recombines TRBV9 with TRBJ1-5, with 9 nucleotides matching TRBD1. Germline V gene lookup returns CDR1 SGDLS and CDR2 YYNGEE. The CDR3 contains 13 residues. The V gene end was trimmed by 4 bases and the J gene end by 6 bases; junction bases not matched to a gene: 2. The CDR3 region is CASSTGGSQPQHF. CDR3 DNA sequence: TGTGCCAGCAGCACAGGGGGCAGTCAGCCCCAGCATTTT.

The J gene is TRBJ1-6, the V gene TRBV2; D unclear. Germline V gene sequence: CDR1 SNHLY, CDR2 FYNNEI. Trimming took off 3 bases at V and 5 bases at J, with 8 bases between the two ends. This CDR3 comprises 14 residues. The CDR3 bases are TGTGCCAGCAGTGAGGGAGGGAATAATTCACCCCTCCACTTT. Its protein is CASSEGGNNSPLHF.

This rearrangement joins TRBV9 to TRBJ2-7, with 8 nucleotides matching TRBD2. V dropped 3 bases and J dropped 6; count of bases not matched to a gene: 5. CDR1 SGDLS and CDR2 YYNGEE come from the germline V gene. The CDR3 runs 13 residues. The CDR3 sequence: CASSARLASEQYF. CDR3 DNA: TGTGCCAGCAGCGCAAGACTAGCGAGCGAGCAGTACTTC.

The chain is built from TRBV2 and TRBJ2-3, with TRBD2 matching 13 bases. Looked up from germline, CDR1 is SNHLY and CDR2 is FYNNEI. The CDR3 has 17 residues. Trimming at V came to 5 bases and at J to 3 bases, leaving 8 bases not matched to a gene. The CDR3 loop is CASSHLTTSGGTDTQYF. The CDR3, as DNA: TGTGCCAGCAGTCACCTAACGACTAGCGGGGGGACAGATACGCAGTATTTT.

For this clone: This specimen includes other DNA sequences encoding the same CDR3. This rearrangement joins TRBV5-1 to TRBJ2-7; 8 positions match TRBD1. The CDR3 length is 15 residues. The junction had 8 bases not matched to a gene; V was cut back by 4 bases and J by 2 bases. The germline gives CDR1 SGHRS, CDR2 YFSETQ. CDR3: CASSAAGTGAYEQYF. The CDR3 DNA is TGCGCCAGCAGCGCCGCCGGGACAGGAGCCTACGAGCAGTACTTC.

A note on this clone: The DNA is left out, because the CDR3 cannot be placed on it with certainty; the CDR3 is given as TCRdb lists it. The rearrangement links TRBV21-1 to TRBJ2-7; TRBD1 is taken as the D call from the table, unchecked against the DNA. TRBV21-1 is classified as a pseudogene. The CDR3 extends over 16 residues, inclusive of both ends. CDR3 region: CASSKWGQGAEYEQYF.

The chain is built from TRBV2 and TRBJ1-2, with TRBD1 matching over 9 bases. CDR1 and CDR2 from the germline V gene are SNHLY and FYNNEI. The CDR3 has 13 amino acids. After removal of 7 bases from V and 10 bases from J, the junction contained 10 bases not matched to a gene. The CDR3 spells CASTSGTGFFYTF. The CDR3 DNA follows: TGTGCCAGCACCTCCGGGACAGGGTTCTTCTACACCTTC.

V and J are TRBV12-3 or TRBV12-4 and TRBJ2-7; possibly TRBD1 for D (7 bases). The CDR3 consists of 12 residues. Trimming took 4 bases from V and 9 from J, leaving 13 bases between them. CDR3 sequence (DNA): TGTGCCAGCAGTTCACAGGGGAGGACGCAGTACTTC. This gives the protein CASSSQGRTQYF.

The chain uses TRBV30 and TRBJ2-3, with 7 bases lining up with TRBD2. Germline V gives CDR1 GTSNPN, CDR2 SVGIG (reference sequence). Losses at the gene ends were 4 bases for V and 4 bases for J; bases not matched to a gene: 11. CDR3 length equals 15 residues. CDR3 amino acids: CAWKPGLHRADTQYF. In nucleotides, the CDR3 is TGTGCCTGGAAACCGGGACTACACCGCGCAGATACGCAGTATTTT. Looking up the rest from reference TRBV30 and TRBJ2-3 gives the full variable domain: SQTIHQWPATLVQPVGSPLSLECTVEGTSNPNLYWYRQAAGRGLQLLFYSVGIGQISSEVPQNLSASRPQDRQFILSSKKLLLSDSGFYLCAWKPGLHRADTQYFGPGTRLTVL.

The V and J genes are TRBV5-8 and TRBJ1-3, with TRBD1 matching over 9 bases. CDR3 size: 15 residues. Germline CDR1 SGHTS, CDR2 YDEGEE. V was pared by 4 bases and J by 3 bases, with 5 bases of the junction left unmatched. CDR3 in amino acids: CASSPTGGFGNTIYF. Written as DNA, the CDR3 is TGTGCCAGCAGCCCGACAGGGGGATTTGGAAACACCATATATTTT.

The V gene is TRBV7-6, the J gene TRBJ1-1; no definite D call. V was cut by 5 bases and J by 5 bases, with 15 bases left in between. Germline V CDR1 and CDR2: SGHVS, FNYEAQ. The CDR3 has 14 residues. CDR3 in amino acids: CASSPSGHGTEAFF. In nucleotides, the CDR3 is TGTGCCAGCAGCCCCTCTGGGCACGGAACTGAAGCTTTCTTT.

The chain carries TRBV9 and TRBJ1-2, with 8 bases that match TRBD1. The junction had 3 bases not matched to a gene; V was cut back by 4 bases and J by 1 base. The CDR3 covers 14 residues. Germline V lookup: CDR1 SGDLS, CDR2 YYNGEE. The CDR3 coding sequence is TGTGCCAGCAGCCAACAGGGGGGTAACTATGGCTACACCTTC. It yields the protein CASSQQGGNYGYTF.

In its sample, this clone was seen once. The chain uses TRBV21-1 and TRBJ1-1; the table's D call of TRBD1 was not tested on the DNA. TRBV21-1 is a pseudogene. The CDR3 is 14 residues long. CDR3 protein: CASSPGQTNTEAFF. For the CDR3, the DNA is TGTGCCAGCAGCCCTGGACAGACGAACACTGAAGCTTTCTTT.